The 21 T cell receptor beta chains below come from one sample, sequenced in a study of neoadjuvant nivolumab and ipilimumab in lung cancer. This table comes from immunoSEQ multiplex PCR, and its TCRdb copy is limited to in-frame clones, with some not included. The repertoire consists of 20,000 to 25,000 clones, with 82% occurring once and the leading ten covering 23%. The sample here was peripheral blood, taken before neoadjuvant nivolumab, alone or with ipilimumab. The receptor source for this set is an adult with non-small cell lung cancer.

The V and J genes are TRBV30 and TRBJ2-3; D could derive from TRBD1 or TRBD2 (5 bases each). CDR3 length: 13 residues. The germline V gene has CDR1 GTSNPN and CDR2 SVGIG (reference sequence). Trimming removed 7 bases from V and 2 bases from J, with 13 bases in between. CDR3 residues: CAFSGLNTDTQYF. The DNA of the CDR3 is TGTGCCTTTTCGGGGCTAAACACAGATACGCAGTATTTT.

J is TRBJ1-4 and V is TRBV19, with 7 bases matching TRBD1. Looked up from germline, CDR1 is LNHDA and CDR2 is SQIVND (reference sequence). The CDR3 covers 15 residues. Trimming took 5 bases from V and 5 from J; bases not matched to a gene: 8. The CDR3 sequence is CASSGPTGRNEKLFF. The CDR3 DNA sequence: TGTGCCAGTAGTGGCCCGACAGGGAGAAATGAAAAACTGTTTTTT. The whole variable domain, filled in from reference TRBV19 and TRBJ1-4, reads DGGITQSPKYLFRKEGQNVTLSCEQNLNHDAMYWYRQDPGQGLRLIYYSQIVNDFQKGDIAEGYSVSREKKESFPLTVTSAQKNPTAFYLCASSGPTGRNEKLFFGSGTQLSVL.

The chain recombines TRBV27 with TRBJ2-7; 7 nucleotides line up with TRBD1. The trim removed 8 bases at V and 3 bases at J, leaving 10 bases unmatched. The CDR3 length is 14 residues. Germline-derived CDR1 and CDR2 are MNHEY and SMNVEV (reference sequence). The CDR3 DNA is TGTGCCAGCTCTGGGACAGCCTTCTACTACGAGCAGTACTTC. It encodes CASSGTAFYYEQYF.

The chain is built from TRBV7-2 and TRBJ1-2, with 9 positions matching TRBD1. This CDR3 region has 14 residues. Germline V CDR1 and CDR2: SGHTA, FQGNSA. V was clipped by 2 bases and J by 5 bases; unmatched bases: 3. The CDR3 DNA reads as TGTGCCAGCAGCTTAAACAGGGGGCCATATGGCTACACCTTC. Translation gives CASSLNRGPYGYTF.

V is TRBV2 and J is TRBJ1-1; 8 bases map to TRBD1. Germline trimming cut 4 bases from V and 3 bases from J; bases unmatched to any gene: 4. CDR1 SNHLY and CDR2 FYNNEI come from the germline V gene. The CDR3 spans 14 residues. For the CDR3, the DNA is TGTGCCAGCAGTGTTGACAGGGGTTACACTGAAGCTTTCTTT. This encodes CASSVDRGYTEAFF.

CDR3 nucleotide sequence: TGTGCCAGCAGCCCCGGGACAGCAGCAGATACGCAGTATTTT. Protein product: CASSPGTAADTQYF. V and J are TRBV7-3 and TRBJ2-3, with 7 bases that match TRBD1. V shed 5 bases, J shed 4 bases, and the junction held 6 bases outside the gene matches. CDR1 is SGHTA and CDR2 is FQGTGA in the germline V gene. CDR3 length: 14 amino acids.

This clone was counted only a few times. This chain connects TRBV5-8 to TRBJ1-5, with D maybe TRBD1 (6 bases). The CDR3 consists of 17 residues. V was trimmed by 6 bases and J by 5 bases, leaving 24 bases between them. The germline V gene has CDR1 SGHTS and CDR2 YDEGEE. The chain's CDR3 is CASTGSGHSLSDQPQHF. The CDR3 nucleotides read TGTGCCAGCACCGGGTCGGGACACTCTCTGTCGGATCAGCCCCAGCATTTT. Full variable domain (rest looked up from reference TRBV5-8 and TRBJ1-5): EAGVTQSPTHLIKTRGQQATLRCSPISGHTSVYWYQQALGLGLQFLLWYDEGEERNRGNFPPRFSGRQFPNYSSELNVNALELEDSALYLCASTGSGHSLSDQPQHFGDGTRLSIL.

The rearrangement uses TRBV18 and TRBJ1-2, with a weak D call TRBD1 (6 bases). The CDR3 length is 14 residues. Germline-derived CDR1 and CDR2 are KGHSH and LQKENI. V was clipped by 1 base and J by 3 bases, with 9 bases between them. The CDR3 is CASSPQQGDYGYTF. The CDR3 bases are TGTGCCAGCTCACCACAACAGGGAGACTATGGCTACACCTTC. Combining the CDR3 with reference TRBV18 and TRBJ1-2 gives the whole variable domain NAGVMQNPRHLVRRRGQEARLRCSPMKGHSHVYWYRQLPEEGLKFMVYLQKENIIDESGMPKERFSAEFPKEGPSILRIQQVVRGDSAAYFCASSPQQGDYGYTFGSGTRLTVV.

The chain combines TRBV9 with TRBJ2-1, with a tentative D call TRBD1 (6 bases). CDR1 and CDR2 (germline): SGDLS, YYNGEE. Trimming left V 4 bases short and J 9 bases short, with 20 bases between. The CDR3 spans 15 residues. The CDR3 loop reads CASSPTWGPRGEQFF. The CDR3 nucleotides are TGTGCCAGCAGCCCAACCTGGGGGCCCCGGGGTGAGCAGTTCTTC.

Here the CDR3 DNA reads TGCGCCAGCAGCTTGGGACCAGGCTACGAGCAGTACTTC. Translating it yields CASSLGPGYEQYF. The chain employs TRBV5-1 and TRBJ2-7, with D unresolved. This CDR3 spans 13 amino acids. Trimming cost V 0 bases and J 3 bases, with 7 bases left between them. Looked up from germline, CDR1 is SGHRS and CDR2 is YFSETQ.

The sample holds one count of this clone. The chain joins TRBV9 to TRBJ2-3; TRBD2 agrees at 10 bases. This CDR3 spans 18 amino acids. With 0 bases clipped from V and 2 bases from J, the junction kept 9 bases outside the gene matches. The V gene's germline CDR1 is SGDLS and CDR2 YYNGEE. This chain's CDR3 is CASSVVGVAGGLTDTQYF. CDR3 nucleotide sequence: TGTGCCAGCAGCGTAGTAGGGGTAGCGGGAGGCCTCACAGATACGCAGTATTTT. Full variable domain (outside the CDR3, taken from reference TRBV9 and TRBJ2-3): DSGVTQTPKHLITATGQRVTLRCSPRSGDLSVYWYQQSLDQGLQFLIQYYNGEERAKGNILERFSAQQFPDLHSELNLSSLELGDSALYFCASSVVGVAGGLTDTQYFGPGTRLTVL.

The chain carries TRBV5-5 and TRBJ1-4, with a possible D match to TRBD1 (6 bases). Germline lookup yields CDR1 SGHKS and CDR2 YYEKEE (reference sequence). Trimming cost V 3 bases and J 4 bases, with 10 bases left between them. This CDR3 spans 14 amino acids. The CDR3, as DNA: TGTGCCAGCAGCTCCCTACAGGGTAATGAAAAACTGTTTTTT. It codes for CASSSLQGNEKLFF.

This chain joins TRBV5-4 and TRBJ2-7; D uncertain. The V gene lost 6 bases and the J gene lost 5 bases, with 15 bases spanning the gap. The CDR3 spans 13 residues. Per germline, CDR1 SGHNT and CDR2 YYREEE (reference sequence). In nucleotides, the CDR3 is TGTGCCAGCACTTCGTCCGGGTTCAACGAGCAGTACTTC. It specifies CASTSSGFNEQYF. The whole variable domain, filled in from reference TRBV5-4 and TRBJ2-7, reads ETGVTQSPTHLIKTRGQQVTLRCSSQSGHNTVSWYQQALGQGPQFIFQYYREEENGRGNFPPRFSGLQFPNYSSELNVNALELDDSALYLCASTSSGFNEQYFGPGTRLTVT.

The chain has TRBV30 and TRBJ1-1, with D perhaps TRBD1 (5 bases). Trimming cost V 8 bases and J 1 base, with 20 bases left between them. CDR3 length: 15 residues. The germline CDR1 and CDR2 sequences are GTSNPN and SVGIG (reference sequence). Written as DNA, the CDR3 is TGTGCCGTCCCCTCGAGGGGCCTAGAGAACACTGAAGCTTTCTTT. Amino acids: CAVPSRGLENTEAFF.

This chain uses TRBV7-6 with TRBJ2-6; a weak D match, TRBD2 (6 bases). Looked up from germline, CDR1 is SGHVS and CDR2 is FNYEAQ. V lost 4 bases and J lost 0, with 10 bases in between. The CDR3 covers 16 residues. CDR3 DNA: TGTGCCAGCAGCTCCCTCGGGAGCTCTGGGGCCAACGTCCTGACTTTC. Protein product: CASSSLGSSGANVLTF.

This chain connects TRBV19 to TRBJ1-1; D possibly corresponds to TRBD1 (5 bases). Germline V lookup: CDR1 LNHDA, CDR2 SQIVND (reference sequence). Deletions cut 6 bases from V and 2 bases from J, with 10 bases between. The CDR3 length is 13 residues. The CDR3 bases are TGTGCCAGTAGCGGACAAGGAAACACTGAAGCTTTCTTT. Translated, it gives CASSGQGNTEAFF. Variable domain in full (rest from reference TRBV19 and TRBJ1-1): DGGITQSPKYLFRKEGQNVTLSCEQNLNHDAMYWYRQDPGQGLRLIYYSQIVNDFQKGDIAEGYSVSREKKESFPLTVTSAQKNPTAFYLCASSGQGNTEAFFGQGTRLTVV.

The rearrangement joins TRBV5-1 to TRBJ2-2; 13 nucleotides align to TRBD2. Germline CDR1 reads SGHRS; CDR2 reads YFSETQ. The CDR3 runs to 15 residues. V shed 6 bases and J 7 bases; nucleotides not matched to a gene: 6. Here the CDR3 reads CASTPGLAGSGELFF. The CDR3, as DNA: TGCGCCAGCACCCCGGGACTAGCGGGGAGCGGGGAGCTGTTTTTT.

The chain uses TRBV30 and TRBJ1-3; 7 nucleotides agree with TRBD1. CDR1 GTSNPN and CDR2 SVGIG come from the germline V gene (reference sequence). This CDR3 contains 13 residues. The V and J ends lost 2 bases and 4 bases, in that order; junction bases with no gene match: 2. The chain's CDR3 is CAWSTGDGNTIYF. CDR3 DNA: TGTGCCTGGAGTACAGGGGACGGAAACACCATATATTTT.

CDR3 loop: CASSLENNEQFF. The CDR3 DNA reads TGTGCCAGCAGCTTAGAGAACAATGAGCAGTTCTTC. This chain connects TRBV11-2 to TRBJ2-1; no reliable D call. The CDR3 consists of 12 residues. V dropped 0 bases and J dropped 5 bases, with 2 bases sitting between them. The V gene's germline CDR1 is SGHAT and CDR2 FQNNGV.

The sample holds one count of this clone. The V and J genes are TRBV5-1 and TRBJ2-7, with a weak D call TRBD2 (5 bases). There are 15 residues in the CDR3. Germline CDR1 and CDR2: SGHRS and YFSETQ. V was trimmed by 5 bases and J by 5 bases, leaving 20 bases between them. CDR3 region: CASRSQAAVGNEQYF. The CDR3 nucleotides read TGCGCCAGCAGATCCCAGGCGGCCGTCGGGAACGAGCAGTACTTC.

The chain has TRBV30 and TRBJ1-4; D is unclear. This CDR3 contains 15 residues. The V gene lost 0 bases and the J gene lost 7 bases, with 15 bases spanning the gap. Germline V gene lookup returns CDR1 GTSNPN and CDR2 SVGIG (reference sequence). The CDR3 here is CAWSVGREGGEKLFF. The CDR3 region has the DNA TGTGCCTGGAGTGTGGGAAGAGAGGGAGGTGAAAAACTGTTTTTT.